The clone carrying this T cell receptor beta chain was recorded only once. Its antigen is not identified. This sample is part of a study of T cell responses to AZD1222 COVID-19 vaccine. General study results and limits: Donors were mostly white British, more females; clonal diversity possibly underestimated.

Generated by immunoSEQ multiplex PCR, the TCRdb table keeps only in-frame clones and is missing some. The table has 150,000 to 200,000 clones, 90% to 95% seen once. The germline gives CDR1 LNHNV, CDR2 YYDKDF (reference sequence). V was pared by 3 bases and J by 3 bases, with 9 bases between. The CDR3 has 13 amino acids. The sample was peripheral blood, taken on day 0 of AZD1222 vaccination. V gene TRBV15 combines with J gene TRBJ2-7; D call uncertain. The TCR was taken from an adult in good health. The CDR3 is CATSRNTIYEQYF. CDR3 bases: TGTGCCACCAGCAGGAACACTATCTACGAGCAGTACTTC.